This TCR beta chain was sequenced during a study of T cell clones after liver transplantation. As for the study in general: A pre-transplant mixed lymphocyte reaction with TCRbeta sequencing defined graft-donor-reactive clones followed in post-transplant blood. At least one year of complete immunosuppression withdrawal without enzymes over twice normal defined tolerance. Draws occurred before transplant, before withdrawal, and after complete or failed withdrawal. Study-wide findings and caveats: Rather than being deleted, graft donor-reactive T cells may have moved into the graft.

Trimming took 3 bases from V and 4 from J; bases not matched to a gene: 11. The CDR3 runs 16 residues. From germline, CDR1 is KGHSH and CDR2 LQKENI. Method: immunoSEQ multiplex PCR; TCRdb's copy keeps in-frame clones and lacks some. This sample has about 74,000 clones, with over 70% found just once. Of note for this clone: The antigen is not known.

Sequenced material: CD4+ T cells from blood, taken before liver transplant. V usage is TRBV18 and J usage is TRBJ1-2; TRBD1 matches 7 bases. This TCR came from a human donor who received a liver transplant. This CDR3 is CASSPSRAGGGYGYTF. The CDR3 DNA follows: TGTGCCAGCTCACCCTCTCGCGCAGGGGGAGGCTATGGCTACACCTTC.